This T cell receptor beta chain originates from a study of identical twins. Healthy Caucasians alone served as donors. Template switching created a universal primer site, and the cDNA included unique molecular identifiers. TCRdb re-derived calls from the 5' RACE reads in MiXCR, one entry per CDR3 protein. The sample lists some 690,000 distinct CDR3 sequences, around 21% occurring once. The CDR3 runs 13 residues. Germline V gene data show CDR1 as SGHTA and CDR2 as FQGTGA. The ends were cut back, 8 bases at V and 2 bases at J, with 12 bases in the middle. These data also formed part of another study, on T cells expressing NK-cell markers.

V and J are TRBV7-3 and TRBJ2-5, with TRBD1 as a possible D gene (5 bases). The sample comprised PBMCs. This sequence originates from a woman between 18 and 30 years old in good health. The chain's CDR3 is CASGSGLQETQYF. The CDR3 region has the DNA TGTGCCAGCGGCTCAGGGTTACAAGAGACCCAGTACTTC.